This paragraph covers one TCR beta chain sequence. Antigen specificity is unknown. This specimen comes from a study of T cell responses to AZD1222 COVID-19 vaccine. Here immunoSEQ multiplex PCR was the method, and the copy in TCRdb shows in-frame clones only, minus some. The sample holds 66,000 or so clones; 70% to 80% are singletons and the top ten take around 25%. The CDR3 is 15 residues long. The J segment lost 4 bases and the V segment lost 5 bases, leaving 9 bases of the junction unmatched. From germline, CDR1 is SGHNT and CDR2 YENEEA. Study-wide findings and caveats: Possibly, clonal diversity was underestimated; donors were largely white British and included more females. Spike as a whole was targeted by vaccine-associated CD4 TCRs, dominant at 160-218 and 743-854. Just a handful of people given AZD1222 tested seropositive at baseline.

The sequence was obtained from an adult in good health. The starting material was peripheral blood, obtained on day 0 of MenACWY control vaccination. The V and J genes are TRBV11-3 and TRBJ2-5; 8 positions agree with TRBD1. The CDR3 DNA follows: TGTGCCAGCAGCGGACAGGGTTGGTTTGGAGAGACCCAGTACTTC. This gives the protein CASSGQGWFGETQYF.